Shown below are 20 T cell receptor beta chains from a single sample sequenced in a study of CD4+ T cells in melanoma. Assay: immunoSEQ multiplex PCR; the TCRdb copy retains only in-frame clones and omits some. The sample includes 14,000 to 15,000 clones, about 63% of them seen just once. The specimen sequenced was cells from a culture (not recorded whether cultured in vitro). The source is a human donor with melanoma.

CDR3 sequence (DNA): TGTGCCAGCAGCGTAGTAGCTAGTGACGGGGATACGCAGTATTTT. Translating gives CASSVVASDGDTQYF. This rearrangement joins TRBV9 to TRBJ2-3; no definite D call. The CDR3 length is 15 residues. V was clipped by 0 bases and J by 6 bases, with 14 bases between them. Germline V gives CDR1 SGDLS, CDR2 YYNGEE.

The chain is built from TRBV14 and TRBJ2-7, with a possible D match to TRBD1 (6 bases). From germline, CDR1 is SGHDN and CDR2 FVKESK. This CDR3 is built from 15 residues. V was shortened by 1 base and J by 6 bases, with 16 bases between the two germline ends. CDR3 bases: TGTGCCAGCAGCCAAGGGGGACACCGAAAAGGCGAGCAGTACTTC. This codes for CASSQGGHRKGEQYF.

The V gene is TRBV5-1, the J gene TRBJ2-3; 11 bases are shared with TRBD2. After removal of 3 bases from V and 5 bases from J, the junction contained 11 bases not matched to a gene. The length of the CDR3 is 17 residues. The germline gives CDR1 SGHRS, CDR2 YFSETQ. The CDR3, as DNA: TGCGCCAGCAGCTCCCTCCCGGAAACTAGCGGGGGAGATACGCAGTATTTT. Residues: CASSSLPETSGGDTQYF.

The CDR3 region is CATSGGGFRTDTQYF. The CDR3 region has the DNA TGTGCCACCAGCGGGGGCGGATTCCGCACAGATACGCAGTATTTT. The chain combines TRBV15 with TRBJ2-3; tentative D call: TRBD1 (6 bases). CDR1 LNHNV and CDR2 YYDKDF come from the germline V gene (reference sequence). V was trimmed by 5 bases and J by 1 base, leaving 13 bases between them. The CDR3 has 15 amino acids. Variable domain in full (rest from reference TRBV15 and TRBJ2-3): DAMVIQNPRYQVTQFGKPVTLSCSQTLNHNVMYWYQQKSSQAPKLLFHYYDKDFNNEADTPDNFQSRRPNTSFCFLDIRSPGLGDTAMYLCATSGGGFRTDTQYFGPGTRLTVL.

The chain couples TRBV5-1 to TRBJ1-4; 8 bases map to TRBD1. CDR3 size: 17 residues. Trimming removed 5 bases from V and 0 bases from J; junction bases left unmatched: 9. The germline V gene has CDR1 SGHRS and CDR2 YFSETQ. The CDR3 reads CASSYGTGQATNEKLFF. In DNA form, the CDR3 reads TGCGCCAGCAGTTACGGGACAGGACAGGCAACTAATGAAAAACTGTTTTTT.

V is TRBV5-4 and J is TRBJ2-1, with 7 nucleotides matching TRBD2. The CDR3 loop spans 15 amino acids. The V segment lost 0 bases and the J segment 8 bases; nucleotides outside the gene matches: 8. Per germline, CDR1 SGHNT and CDR2 YYREEE (reference sequence). For the CDR3, the DNA is TGTGCCAGCAGCTTGGCCCCGAGCGGGGCCGATGAGCAGTTCTTC. Its protein is CASSLAPSGADEQFF. Filled out from reference TRBV5-4 and TRBJ2-1, the complete variable domain reads ETGVTQSPTHLIKTRGQQVTLRCSSQSGHNTVSWYQQALGQGPQFIFQYYREEENGRGNFPPRFSGLQFPNYSSELNVNALELDDSALYLCASSLAPSGADEQFFGPGTRLTVL.

The V call is TRBV18, the J call TRBJ1-1; no clear D gene. The germline CDR1 and CDR2 sequences are KGHSH and LQKENI. The V end lost 8 bases, the J end lost 1 base, and 11 bases lay between the germline ends. This CDR3 comprises 13 residues. Here the CDR3 DNA reads TGTGCCAGCCTCAGTTTGGGGAACACTGAAGCTTTCTTT. The encoded protein is CASLSLGNTEAFF.

By share of the sample, this clone is medium-sized. In DNA, the CDR3 is TGCAGCGTTGAGGCGGGGGGGAACTACGAGCAGTACTTC. Translated: CSVEAGGNYEQYF. The chain recombines TRBV29-1 with TRBJ2-7, with 9 bases matching TRBD2. The CDR3 spans 13 residues. Trimming cost V 3 bases and J 3 bases; bases outside gene matches: 3. Germline V gives CDR1 SQVTM, CDR2 ANQGSEA.

The chain uses TRBV15 and TRBJ1-4; 7 nucleotides match TRBD1. Looked up from germline, CDR1 is LNHNV and CDR2 is YYDKDF (reference sequence). This CDR3 spans 15 amino acids. V gave up 5 bases and J gave up 5 bases; unmatched junction bases: 8. CDR3 DNA sequence: TGTGCCACCAGCTCGGGACAGCCCCGCAATGAAAAACTGTTTTTT. Its translation: CATSSGQPRNEKLFF.

This chain uses TRBV5-6 with TRBJ2-7; no clear D gene. Trimming removed 3 bases at V and 1 base at J, with 8 bases between. The CDR3 is 13 residues long. Germline lookup yields CDR1 SGHDT and CDR2 YYEEEE. The CDR3 spells CASSSDLSYEQYF. The CDR3 DNA is TGTGCCAGCAGCTCAGACTTATCCTACGAGCAGTACTTC.

The chain joins TRBV6-6 to TRBJ1-3; tentatively, D is TRBD1 (6 bases). The CDR3 is 14 amino acids. Germline V gene data show CDR1 as MNHNY and CDR2 as SVGAGI (reference sequence). V lost 6 bases and J 2 bases, leaving 11 bases between the germline ends. The DNA for the CDR3 is TGTGCCAGCAGCCCTCCAGGGGCTGGAAACACCATATATTTT. It translates to CASSPPGAGNTIYF.

This rearrangement joins TRBV5-6 to TRBJ1-2; 8 positions match TRBD1. The V gene end was trimmed by 1 base and the J gene end by 8 bases; junction bases not matched to a gene: 10. The CDR3 contains 15 residues. The germline gives CDR1 SGHDT, CDR2 YYEEEE. CDR3 sequence (DNA): TGTGCCAGCAGCTTGACCGGGACAGGCCTAAAGGGCTACACCTTC. Its translation is CASSLTGTGLKGYTF.

The chain links TRBV11-2 to TRBJ1-2, with TRBD1 as a possible D gene (5 bases). The CDR3 loop spans 16 amino acids. CDR1 is SGHAT and CDR2 is FQNNGV in the germline V gene. V lost 5 bases, J lost 6 bases, and 22 bases lay in between. This chain's CDR3 is CASSPEGAGVWDGYTF. In nucleotides, the CDR3 is TGTGCCAGCAGCCCGGAGGGAGCGGGGGTATGGGATGGCTACACCTTC.

The rearrangement joins TRBV5-1 to TRBJ2-3; D may match TRBD1 or TRBD2 (5 bases each). Trimming stripped 0 bases from V and 4 bases from J, with 15 bases between. The CDR3 spans 16 residues. Germline CDR1 and CDR2: SGHRS and YFSETQ. The CDR3 reads CASSLDPGPAPDTQYF. The CDR3 region has the DNA TGCGCCAGCAGCTTGGATCCGGGGCCGGCCCCAGATACGCAGTATTTT.

The V and J genes are TRBV5-6 and TRBJ2-7; D gene unclear. Germline V gives CDR1 SGHDT, CDR2 YYEEEE. The V end lost 0 bases, the J end lost 4 bases, and 8 bases lay between the germline ends. The CDR3 spans 13 residues. DNA for the CDR3: TGTGCCAGCAGCTTGGTGCTCGGATACGAGCAGTACTTC. Protein product: CASSLVLGYEQYF.

The gene calls are TRBV4-1 and TRBJ1-5, with D possibly TRBD1 on 5 matching bases. CDR3 length: 14 residues. Germline V CDR1 and CDR2: MGHRA, YSYEKL. V was cut by 4 bases and J by 3 bases, with 10 bases left in between. CDR3 nucleotide sequence: TGCGCCAGCAGCCTCGACAGCTTCAATCAGCCCCAGCATTTT. It yields the protein CASSLDSFNQPQHF.

This clone is judged medium-sized. The V gene is TRBV11-2, the J gene TRBJ2-5; no reliable D call. The CDR3 is 14 residues long. CDR1 is SGHAT and CDR2 is FQNNGV in the germline V gene. Trimming took off 6 bases at V and 5 bases at J, with 16 bases between the two ends. CDR3 nucleotide sequence: TGTGCCAGCAGAGGGTTAGGACGAAGGGAGACCCAGTACTTC. Amino acids: CASRGLGRRETQYF.

This clone was picked up a small number of times. The J gene is TRBJ1-5, the V gene TRBV15; D is unclear. Per germline, CDR1 LNHNV and CDR2 YYDKDF (reference sequence). V was clipped by 1 base and J by 2 bases, with 12 bases between them. The CDR3 length is 16 residues. As DNA, the CDR3 is TGTGCCACCAGCAGAGCTTCCGGAGATGGCAATCAGCCCCAGCATTTT. This encodes CATSRASGDGNQPQHF.

This chain connects TRBV7-3 to TRBJ2-1; TRBD2 aligns across 8 bases. After removal of 4 bases from V and 7 bases from J, the junction contained 12 bases not matched to a gene. The CDR3 sequence is 16 residues long. CDR1 and CDR2 (germline): SGHTA, FQGTGA. For the CDR3, the DNA is TGTGCCAGCAGCTACACTAGCGGTGCAGGTAAAAATGAGCAGTTCTTC. It codes for CASSYTSGAGKNEQFF.

The DNA of the CDR3 is TGTGCCAGCAGTCCGGGACTAGCATCCGGGGAGCTGTTTTTT. This encodes CASSPGLASGELFF. The chain is built from TRBV7-3 and TRBJ2-2; TRBD2 matches 9 bases. The CDR3 covers 14 residues. Germline V CDR1 and CDR2: SGHTA, FQGTGA. V shed 6 bases, J shed 6 bases, and the junction held 5 bases outside the gene matches.